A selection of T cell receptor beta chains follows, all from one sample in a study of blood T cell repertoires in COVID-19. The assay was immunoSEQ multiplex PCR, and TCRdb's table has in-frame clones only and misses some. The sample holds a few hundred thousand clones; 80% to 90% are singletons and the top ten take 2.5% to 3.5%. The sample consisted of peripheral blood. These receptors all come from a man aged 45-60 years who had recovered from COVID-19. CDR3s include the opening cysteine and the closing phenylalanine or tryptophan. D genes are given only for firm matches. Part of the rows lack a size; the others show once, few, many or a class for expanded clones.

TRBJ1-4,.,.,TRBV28,CASSSSPTGRNEKLFF,TGTGCCAGCAGTTCCTCCCCGACAGGACGAAATGAAAAACTGTTTTTT
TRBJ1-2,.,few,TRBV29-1,CSVIWGRNGYTF,TGCAGCGTCATATGGGGGCGGAATGGCTACACCTTC
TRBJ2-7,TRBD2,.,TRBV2,CARGASGAYEQYF,TGTGCCCGTGGGGCTAGCGGGGCCTACGAGCAGTACTTC
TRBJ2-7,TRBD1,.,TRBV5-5,CASTLRDRGATRNYEQYF,TGTGCCAGCACCCTCCGGGACAGGGGCGCGACTAGGAACTACGAGCAGTACTTC
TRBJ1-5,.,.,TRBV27,CASSQGRMSQPQHF,TGTGCCAGCAGTCAGGGCAGGATGAGTCAGCCCCAGCATTTT
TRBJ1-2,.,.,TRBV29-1,CSVDNDSYYGYTF,TGCAGCGTTGATAATGACAGCTACTATGGCTACACCTTC
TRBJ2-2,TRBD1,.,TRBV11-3,CASSLDVTGRSTGELFF,TGTGCCAGCAGCTTAGATGTGACAGGGCGGTCCACCGGGGAGCTGTTTTTT
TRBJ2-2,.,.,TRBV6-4,CASRPLTGSGELFF,TGTGCCAGCAGGCCCCTAACAGGGTCCGGGGAGCTGTTTTTT
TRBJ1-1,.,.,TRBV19,CASSIGSAEAFF,TGTGCCAGTAGTATAGGCAGTGCTGAAGCTTTCTTT
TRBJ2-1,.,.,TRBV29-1,CSVDRYNEQFF,TGCAGCGTTGACAGATACAATGAGCAGTTCTTC
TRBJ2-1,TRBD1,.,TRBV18,CASSPRTGGANEQFF,TGTGCCAGCTCACCCCGGACAGGGGGGGCCAATGAGCAGTTCTTC
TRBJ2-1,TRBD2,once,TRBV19,CASSIASGLAGGINNEQFF,TGTGCCAGTAGTATAGCCTCGGGACTAGCGGGAGGGATAAACAATGAGCAGTTCTTC
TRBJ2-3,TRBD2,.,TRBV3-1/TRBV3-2,CASSQRFGLAGGTDTQYF,TGTGCCAGCAGCCAACGCTTCGGACTAGCGGGGGGCACAGATACGCAGTATTTT
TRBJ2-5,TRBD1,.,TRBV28,CASRLIGTGGKKTQYF,TGTGCCAGCAGACTTATAGGGACAGGGGGCAAAAAGACCCAGTACTTC